This T cell receptor (delta chain) is drawn from a study of Vδ1+ human thymocytes. Study-wide findings and caveats: In the thymus, TRG and TRD repertoires looked highly polyclonal with Gaussian CDR3 lengths.

V shed 1 base, J shed 9 bases, and the junction held 24 bases outside the gene matches. Looked up from germline, CDR1 is TSWWSYY and CDR2 is QGS. The CDR3 is 20 amino acids. Sequences come from RNA converted to cDNA by reverse transcription. Multiplex PCR used pooled V-gene forward primers and a constant-region reverse primer to amplify CDR3s. TCRdb made new clone calls on the multiplex PCR reads using CATT. The repertoire holds tens of thousands of delta-chain clones, with approximately 8.8% as singletons. This clone was seen more than once but under ten times. Its antigen is undetermined. The chain is built from TRDV1 and TRDJ1; 9 positions agree with TRDD3. The TCR was taken from a child less than two years old who had congenital heart surgery. Material for sequencing was Vdelta1+ gamma-delta thymocytes from the thymus. Subset meaning: FACS-sorted CD3+ TCRalphabeta- TCRVdelta1+ TCRVdelta2- thymocytes. This CDR3 is CALGEPPSSLPWGIKRELIF. As DNA, the CDR3 is TGTGCTCTTGGGGAACCCCCTTCCTCCCTTCCTTGGGGGATAAAGAGAGAACTCATCTTT.